The 14 T cell receptor beta chains reported below all come from one sample, sequenced in a study of early T cells in non-severe SARS-CoV-2 infection. TCRdb independently ran MiXCR on the 5' RACE reads; one entry per CDR3 protein. This repertoire shows about 48,000 distinct CDR3 sequences, 7% to 9% found once; its top ten account for about 5.3%. The sequencing sample was made of whole blood. The receptors derive from an adult who was a healthcare worker with PCR-confirmed SARS-CoV-2 infection or an uninfected control (not recorded which).

This clonotype was observed many times. The V gene is TRBV25-1, the J gene TRBJ2-7; D not resolved. CDR1 MGHDK and CDR2 SYGVNS come from the germline V gene. The CDR3 runs 11 residues. Trimming stripped 2 bases from V and 3 bases from J, with 2 bases between. CDR3 residues: CASSEGYEQYF. The CDR3 nucleotides are TGTGCCAGCAGTGAAGGCTACGAGCAGTACTTC.

The rearrangement uses TRBV6-5 and TRBJ2-3; 10 nucleotides line up with TRBD2. Trimming at V came to 3 bases and at J to 2 bases, leaving 5 bases not matched to a gene. CDR1 is MNHEY and CDR2 is SVGAGI in the germline V gene. The CDR3 sequence is 16 residues long. CDR3 in DNA: TGTGCCAGCAGTTATGAGCTAGCGGGAGCCACAGATACGCAGTATTTT. This translates into CASSYELAGATDTQYF.

This clonotype was picked up many times. The rearrangement uses TRBV7-9 and TRBJ1-5; D might be TRBD1 (5 bases). Trimming left V 5 bases short and J 3 bases short, with 11 bases between. The germline gives CDR1 SEHNR, CDR2 FQNEAQ (reference sequence). This CDR3 spans 14 amino acids. CDR3 amino acids: CASSPQGLNQPQHF. The CDR3 DNA follows: TGTGCCAGCAGCCCCCAGGGCCTCAATCAGCCCCAGCATTTT.

This clonotype showed up just a few times. The V and J genes are TRBV9 and TRBJ2-1; D is possibly TRBD1 or TRBD2 (5 bases each). CDR1 and CDR2 from the germline V gene are SGDLS and YYNGEE. Between the trimmed V and J ends, which lost 0 bases and 7 bases, there was a span of 17 bases. This CDR3 has 16 amino acids. Written as DNA, the CDR3 is TGTGCCAGCAGCGTAGGACTAAACGCGTGGGGGAATGAGCAGTTCTTC. Encoded protein: CASSVGLNAWGNEQFF.

This clonotype was seen at least ten times. The chain has TRBV5-1 and TRBJ2-2; D is ambiguous. In germline, CDR1 is SGHRS, CDR2 YFSETQ. The ends were cut back, 0 bases at V and 1 base at J, with 4 bases in the middle. The CDR3 has 14 amino acids. The CDR3 protein is CASSLGLNTGELFF. The CDR3 nucleotides read TGCGCCAGCAGCTTGGGACTGAACACCGGGGAGCTGTTTTTT.

Ten or more counts support this clonotype. The chain recombines TRBV18 with TRBJ1-2; D gene uncertain. CDR3 length: 14 amino acids. V was pared by 3 bases and J by 4 bases, with 12 bases between. Germline V gene sequence: CDR1 KGHSH, CDR2 LQKENI. The CDR3 loop reads CASSPDGLAYGYTF. In DNA, the CDR3 is TGTGCCAGCTCACCTGACGGGCTCGCCTATGGCTACACCTTC.

This clonotype was detected a few times. The chain combines TRBV2 with TRBJ1-1; no firm D call. CDR3 length: 11 residues. Germline assignment: CDR1 SNHLY and CDR2 FYNNEI. Trimming took 8 bases from V and 4 from J, leaving 8 bases between them. The CDR3 nucleotides read TGTGCCAGCGGATGGGCCACTGAAGCTTTCTTT. This sequence encodes CASGWATEAFF.

V is TRBV3-1 and J is TRBJ2-1; 10 bases line up with TRBD2. Germline V lookup: CDR1 LGHDT, CDR2 YNNKEL (reference sequence). With V trimmed by 2 bases and J by 10 bases, 5 bases remained unmatched. CDR3 length: 14 residues. CDR3 in amino acids: CASSQRGLAEEQFF. CDR3 bases: TGTGCCAGCAGCCAACGTGGACTAGCGGAGGAGCAGTTCTTC.

This chain links TRBV9 with TRBJ2-3; no reliable D call. This CDR3 is 13 amino acids long. Germline V lookup: CDR1 SGDLS, CDR2 YYNGEE. V was clipped by 0 bases and J by 3 bases, with 5 bases between them. CDR3 bases: TGTGCCAGCAGCGTAGAATTAACAGATACGCAGTATTTT. This sequence encodes CASSVELTDTQYF.

This clonotype came up many times. The rearrangement uses TRBV24-1 and TRBJ2-1, with 12 bases identical to TRBD2. The CDR3 has 17 residues. V shed 4 bases and J 7 bases; nucleotides not matched to a gene: 10. Germline V gene lookup returns CDR1 KGHDR and CDR2 SFDVKD. The CDR3 coding sequence is TGTGCCACCAGTGAGCCGCCTAGCGGGGGGGCGAAAAATGAGCAGTTCTTC. It codes for CATSEPPSGGAKNEQFF.

This clonotype was seen many times. This chain links TRBV3-1 with TRBJ2-7, with unresolved D. The CDR3 contains 15 residues. The ends were cut back, 1 base at V and 5 bases at J, with 15 bases in the middle. Germline assignment: CDR1 LGHDT and CDR2 YNNKEL (reference sequence). The CDR3 DNA follows: TGTGCCAGCAGCCAAGGTCGGACCTCCCGTAACGAGCAGTACTTC. Encoded protein: CASSQGRTSRNEQYF.

This clonotype has ten or more counts. V and J are TRBV9 and TRBJ2-7, with TRBD2 matching 12 bases. The CDR3 contains 16 residues. J was trimmed by 0 bases and V by 4 bases; bases with no gene match: 5. The germline gives CDR1 SGDLS, CDR2 YYNGEE. For the CDR3, the DNA is TGTGCCAGCAGCCCAGGACTAGCGGGGATCTCCTACGAGCAGTACTTC. This sequence encodes CASSPGLAGISYEQYF.

This clonotype was seen a single time. A much more abundant neighbour one base away suggests this may be a read error. The chain joins TRBV19 to TRBJ2-1; D remains unclear. The CDR3 sequence is 13 residues long. CDR1 LNHDA and CDR2 SQIVND come from the germline V gene (reference sequence). The CDR3 DNA follows: TGTGCCAGTAGTGACGCGTCCTACAATGAGCAGCTCTTC. Protein sequence: CASSDASYNEQLF. The full variable domain, with the rest looked up from reference TRBV19 and TRBJ2-1, is DGGITQSPKYLFRKEGQNVTLSCEQNLNHDAMYWYRQDPGQGLRLIYYSQIVNDFQKGDIAEGYSVSREKKESFPLTVTSAQKNPTAFYLCASSDASYNEQLFGPGTRLTVL.

This clonotype was counted a few times. The V and J genes are TRBV28 and TRBJ2-5; 12 nucleotides align to TRBD2. The germline V gene has CDR1 MDHEN and CDR2 SYDVKM. Unmatched junction bases numbered 10, after V lost 2 bases and J lost 6 bases. CDR3 length: 17 residues. The CDR3 region is CASSLDKGLAGLKTQYF. CDR3 nucleotide sequence: TGTGCCAGCAGTTTAGACAAAGGACTAGCGGGGCTGAAGACCCAGTACTTC.